This paragraph covers one TCR beta chain sequence. For TCRbeta, the library was prepared with unique molecular identifiers. TCRdb reprocessed the PCR reads with MiXCR, giving one entry per CDR3 protein. Here the sample spans 500,000 to 600,000 distinct CDR3 sequences, approximately 20% being singletons. This record comes from a study of T-cell reconstitution after alpha-beta-depleted transplantation in children. Germline V lookup: CDR1 MGHDK, CDR2 SYGVNS. V shed 6 bases and J 6 bases; nucleotides not matched to a gene: 13. The CDR3 has 16 residues. The sample in question was PBMCs from the stem cell graft donor, obtained from the stem cell graft. The V gene is TRBV25-1, the J gene TRBJ1-2, with 10 bases fitting TRBD1. This TCR derives from a human donor who donated a stem cell graft to a child with acute lymphoblastic leukemia. The DNA for the CDR3 is TGTGCCAGCAGCGAACCGGGGACAGGGGAAAGGAATGGCTACACCTTC. It yields the protein CASSEPGTGERNGYTF.